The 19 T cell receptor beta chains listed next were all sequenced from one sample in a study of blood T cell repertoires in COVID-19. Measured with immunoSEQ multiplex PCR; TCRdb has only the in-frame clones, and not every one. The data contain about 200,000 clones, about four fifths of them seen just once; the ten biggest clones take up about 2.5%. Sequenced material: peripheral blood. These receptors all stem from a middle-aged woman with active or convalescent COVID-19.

In nucleotides, the CDR3 is TGTGCCAGCAGTGAACTAGCTAGCGGGAGTGATGAGCAGTTCTTC. It encodes CASSELASGSDEQFF. This sequence joins TRBV2 and TRBJ2-1, with 10 bases identical to TRBD2. The CDR3 spans 15 residues. V was pared by 2 bases and J by 8 bases, with 6 bases of the junction left unmatched. CDR1 SNHLY and CDR2 FYNNEI come from the germline V gene.

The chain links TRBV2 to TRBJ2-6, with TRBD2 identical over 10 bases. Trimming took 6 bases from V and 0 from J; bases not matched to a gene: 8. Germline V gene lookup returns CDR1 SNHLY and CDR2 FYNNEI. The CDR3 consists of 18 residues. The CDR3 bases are TGTGCCAGCAGGCGCGGACTAGCGGCAATCTCTGGGGCCAACGTCCTGACTTTC. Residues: CASRRGLAAISGANVLTF.

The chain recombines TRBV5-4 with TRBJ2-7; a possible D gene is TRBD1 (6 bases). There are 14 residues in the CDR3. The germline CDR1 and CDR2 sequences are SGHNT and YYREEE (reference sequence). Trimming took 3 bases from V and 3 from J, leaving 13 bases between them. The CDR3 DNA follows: TGTGCCAGCAGCTACTCCGGGACACTCTACGAGCAGTACTTC. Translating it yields CASSYSGTLYEQYF. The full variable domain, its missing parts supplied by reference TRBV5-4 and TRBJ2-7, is ETGVTQSPTHLIKTRGQQVTLRCSSQSGHNTVSWYQQALGQGPQFIFQYYREEENGRGNFPPRFSGLQFPNYSSELNVNALELDDSALYLCASSYSGTLYEQYFGPGTRLTVT.

DNA of the CDR3: TGCGCCAGCAGCTTGGGGGCTAGCGGGGGCCTATATCGCTCCTACAATGAGCAGTTCTTC. It specifies CASSLGASGGLYRSYNEQFF. The J gene is TRBJ2-1, the V gene TRBV5-1, with 10 bases matching TRBD2. The CDR3 consists of 20 residues. J lost 0 bases, V lost 0 bases, and 12 bases had no gene match. Germline V gene lookup returns CDR1 SGHRS and CDR2 YFSETQ.

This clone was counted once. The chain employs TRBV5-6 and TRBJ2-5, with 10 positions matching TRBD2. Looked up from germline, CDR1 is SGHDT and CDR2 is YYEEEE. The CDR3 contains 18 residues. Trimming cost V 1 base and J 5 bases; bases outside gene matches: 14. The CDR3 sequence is CASSLTVSAGGPRETQYF. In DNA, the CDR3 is TGTGCCAGCAGCTTGACTGTGTCAGCGGGGGGGCCACGGGAGACCCAGTACTTC.

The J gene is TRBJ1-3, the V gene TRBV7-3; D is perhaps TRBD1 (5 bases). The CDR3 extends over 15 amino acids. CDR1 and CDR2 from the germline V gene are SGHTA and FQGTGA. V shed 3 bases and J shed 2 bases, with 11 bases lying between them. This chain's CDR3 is CASSLGGSTGNTIYF. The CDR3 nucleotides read TGTGCCAGCAGCTTGGGGGGTTCGACTGGAAACACCATATATTTT. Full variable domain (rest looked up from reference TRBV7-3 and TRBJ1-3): GAGVSQTPSNKVTEKGKYVELRCDPISGHTALYWYRQSLGQGPEFLIYFQGTGAADDSGLPNDRFFAVRPEGSVSTLKIQRTERGDSAVYLCASSLGGSTGNTIYFGEGSWLTVV.

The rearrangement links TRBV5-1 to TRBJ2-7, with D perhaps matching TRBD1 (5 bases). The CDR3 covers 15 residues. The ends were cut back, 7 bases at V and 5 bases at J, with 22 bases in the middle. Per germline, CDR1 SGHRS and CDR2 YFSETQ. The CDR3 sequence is CASALGAKLWHEQYF. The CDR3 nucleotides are TGCGCCAGCGCCCTAGGGGCGAAATTATGGCACGAGCAGTACTTC.

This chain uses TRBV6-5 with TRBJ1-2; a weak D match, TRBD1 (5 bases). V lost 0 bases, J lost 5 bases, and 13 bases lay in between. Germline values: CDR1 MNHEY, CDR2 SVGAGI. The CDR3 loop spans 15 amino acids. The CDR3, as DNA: TGTGCCAGCAGTTACTCGTCAGGGCAGTATTATGGCTACACCTTC. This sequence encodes CASSYSSGQYYGYTF.

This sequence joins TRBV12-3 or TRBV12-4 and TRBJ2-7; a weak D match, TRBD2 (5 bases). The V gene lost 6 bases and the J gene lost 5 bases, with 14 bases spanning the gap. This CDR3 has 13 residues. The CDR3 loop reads CASSPRRIHEQYF. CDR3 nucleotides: TGTGCCAGCAGCCCTAGGAGGATCCACGAGCAGTACTTC.

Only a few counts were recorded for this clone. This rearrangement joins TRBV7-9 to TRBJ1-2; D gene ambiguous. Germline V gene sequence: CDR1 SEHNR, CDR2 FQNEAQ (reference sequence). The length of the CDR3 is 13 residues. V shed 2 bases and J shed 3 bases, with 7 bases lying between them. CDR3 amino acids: CASSLQEDYGYTF. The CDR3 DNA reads TGTGCCAGCAGCTTACAGGAGGACTATGGCTACACCTTC.

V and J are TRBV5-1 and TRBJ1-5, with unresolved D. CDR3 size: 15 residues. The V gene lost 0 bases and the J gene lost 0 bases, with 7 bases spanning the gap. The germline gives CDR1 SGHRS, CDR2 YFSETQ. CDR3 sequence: CASSLAGLSNQPQHF. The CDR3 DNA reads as TGCGCCAGCAGCTTGGCTGGGCTTAGCAATCAGCCCCAGCATTTT.

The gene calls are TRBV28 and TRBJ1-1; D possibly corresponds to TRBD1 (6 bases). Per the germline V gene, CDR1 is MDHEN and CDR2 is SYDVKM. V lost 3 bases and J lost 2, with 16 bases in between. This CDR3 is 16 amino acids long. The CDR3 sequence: CASSLLGHSINTEAFF. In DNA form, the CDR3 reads TGTGCCAGCAGTTTGCTGGGACATTCGATAAACACTGAAGCTTTCTTT.

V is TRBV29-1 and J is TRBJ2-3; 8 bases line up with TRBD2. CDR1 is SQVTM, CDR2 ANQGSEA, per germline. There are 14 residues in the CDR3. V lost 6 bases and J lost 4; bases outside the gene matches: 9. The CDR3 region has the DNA TGCAGCGTGCGGGGGGCCCGGGGGGCAGATACGCAGTATTTT. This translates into CSVRGARGADTQYF.

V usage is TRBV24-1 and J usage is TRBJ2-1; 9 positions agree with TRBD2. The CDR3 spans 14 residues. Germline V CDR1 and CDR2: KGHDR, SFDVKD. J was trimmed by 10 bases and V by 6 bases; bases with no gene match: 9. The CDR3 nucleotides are TGTGCCACCAGTCGGTTAGCGGGAGTCTCAGAGCAGTTCTTC. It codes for CATSRLAGVSEQFF.

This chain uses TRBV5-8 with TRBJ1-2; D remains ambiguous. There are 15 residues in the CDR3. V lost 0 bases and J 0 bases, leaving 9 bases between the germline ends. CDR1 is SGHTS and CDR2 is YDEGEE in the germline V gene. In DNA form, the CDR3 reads TGTGCCAGCAGCTTGGGAGGGCGACCTAACTATGGCTACACCTTC. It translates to CASSLGGRPNYGYTF.

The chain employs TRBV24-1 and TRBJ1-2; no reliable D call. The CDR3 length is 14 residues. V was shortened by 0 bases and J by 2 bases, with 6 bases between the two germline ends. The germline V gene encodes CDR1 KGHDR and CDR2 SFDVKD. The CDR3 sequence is CATSDLAVNYGYTF. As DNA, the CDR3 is TGTGCCACCAGTGATTTGGCGGTAAACTATGGCTACACCTTC.

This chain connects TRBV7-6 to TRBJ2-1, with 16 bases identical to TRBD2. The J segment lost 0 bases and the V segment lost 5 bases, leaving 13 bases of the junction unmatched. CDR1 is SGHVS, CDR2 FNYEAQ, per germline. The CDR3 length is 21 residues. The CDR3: CASSAPGTSGRVPVSYNEQFF. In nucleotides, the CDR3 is TGTGCCAGCAGCGCACCCGGGACTAGCGGGAGGGTCCCCGTCTCCTACAATGAGCAGTTCTTC.

As DNA, the CDR3 is TGTGCCAGCAGTCAACTGGACAGCCCGGGCGAGCAGTACTTC. It specifies CASSQLDSPGEQYF. This rearrangement joins TRBV25-1 to TRBJ2-7, with a tentative D call TRBD1 (6 bases). V lost 5 bases to trimming and J lost 6 bases, with 17 bases between them. Germline V gene data show CDR1 as MGHDK and CDR2 as SYGVNS. The CDR3 loop spans 14 amino acids.

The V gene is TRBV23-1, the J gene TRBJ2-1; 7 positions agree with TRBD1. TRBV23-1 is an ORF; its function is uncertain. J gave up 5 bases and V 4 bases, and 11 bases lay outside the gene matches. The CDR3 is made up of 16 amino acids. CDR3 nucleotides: TGCGCCAGCAGTCGGATCCCGGGACAGTGTGACAATGAGCAGTTCTTC. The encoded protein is CASSRIPGQCDNEQFF.